This TCR beta chain was profiled in a study of CD8 T cells in ankylosing spondylitis. Notes on the study in general: Characteristic of ankylosing spondylitis blood, it appeared, was a TCR beta motif comprising about eight highly homologous variants. Significantly higher representation of disease-linked clones was reported for matched ankylosing spondylitis synovial fluid. Relatively rare in peripheral blood, disease-linked clones were also CD8+.

Preparation of TCR beta libraries was done by quantitative 5'-RACE with molecular barcodes. MiXCR was run by TCRdb on the 5' RACE reads, yielding one entry per CDR3 protein. The data show approximately 400,000 distinct CDR3 sequences, with 15% to 20% seen just once and over 1% held by the top ten. Only a few counts were recorded for this clonotype. Its antigen is currently unknown. The CDR3 contains 13 residues. Trimming cost V 5 bases and J 5 bases; bases outside gene matches: 2. The clonotype was recovered from a male donor with ankylosing spondylitis. The chain joins TRBV12-3 or TRBV12-4 to TRBJ2-2; 7 nucleotides match TRBD1. The specimen sequenced was blood, either unsorted or a sorted T cell fraction (not recorded which). CDR3: CASSKQGTGELFF. CDR3 nucleotides: TGTGCCAGCAGTAAACAGGGGACCGGGGAGCTGTTTTTT.